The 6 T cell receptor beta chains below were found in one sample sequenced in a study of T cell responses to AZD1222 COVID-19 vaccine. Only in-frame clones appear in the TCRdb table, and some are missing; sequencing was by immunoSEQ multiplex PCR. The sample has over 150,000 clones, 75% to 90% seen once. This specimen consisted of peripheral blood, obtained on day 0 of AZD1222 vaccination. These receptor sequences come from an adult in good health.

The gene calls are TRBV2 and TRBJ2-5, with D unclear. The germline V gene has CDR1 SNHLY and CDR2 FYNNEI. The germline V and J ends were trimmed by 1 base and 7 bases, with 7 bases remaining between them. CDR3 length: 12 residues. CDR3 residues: CASSEGGVTQYF. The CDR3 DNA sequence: TGTGCCAGCAGTGAAGGCGGAGTGACCCAGTACTTC.

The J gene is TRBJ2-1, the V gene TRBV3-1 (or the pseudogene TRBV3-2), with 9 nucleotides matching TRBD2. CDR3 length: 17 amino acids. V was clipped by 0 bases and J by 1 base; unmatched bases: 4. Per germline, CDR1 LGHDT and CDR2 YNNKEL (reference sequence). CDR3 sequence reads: CASSQDLAGSSYNEQFF. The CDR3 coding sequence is TGTGCCAGCAGCCAAGATCTAGCGGGAAGTTCCTACAATGAGCAGTTCTTC.

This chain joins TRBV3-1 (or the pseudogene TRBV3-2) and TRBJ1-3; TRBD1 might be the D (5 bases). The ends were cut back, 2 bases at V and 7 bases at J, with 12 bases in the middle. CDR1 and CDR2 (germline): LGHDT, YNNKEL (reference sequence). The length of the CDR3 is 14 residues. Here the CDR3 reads CASSQSRGWNTIYF. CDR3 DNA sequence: TGTGCCAGCAGCCAAAGTAGGGGTTGGAACACCATATATTTT.

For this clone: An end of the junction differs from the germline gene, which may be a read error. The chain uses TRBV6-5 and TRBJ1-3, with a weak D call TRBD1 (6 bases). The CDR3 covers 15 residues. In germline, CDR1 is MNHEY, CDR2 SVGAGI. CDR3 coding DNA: TGTGCCTGCAGTTTAGACAGGTCCCCTGGAAACACCATATATTTT. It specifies CACSLDRSPGNTIYF.

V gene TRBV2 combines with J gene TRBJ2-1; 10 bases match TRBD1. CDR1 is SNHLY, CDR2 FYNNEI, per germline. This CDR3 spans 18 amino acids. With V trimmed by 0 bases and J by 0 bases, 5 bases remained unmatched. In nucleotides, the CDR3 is TGTGCCAGCAGTGAAGCCCGGGACAGGGGCCTCTCCTACAATGAGCAGTTCTTC. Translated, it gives CASSEARDRGLSYNEQFF. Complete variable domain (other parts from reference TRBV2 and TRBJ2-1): EPEVTQTPSHQVTQMGQEVILRCVPISNHLYFYWYRQILGQKVEFLVSFYNNEISEKSEIFDDQFSVERPDGSNFTLKIRSTKLEDSAMYFCASSEARDRGLSYNEQFFGPGTRLTVL.

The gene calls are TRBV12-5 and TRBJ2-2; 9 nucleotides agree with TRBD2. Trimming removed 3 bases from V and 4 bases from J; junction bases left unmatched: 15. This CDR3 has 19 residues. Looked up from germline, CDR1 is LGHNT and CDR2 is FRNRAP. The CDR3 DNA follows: TGTGCTAGTGGTTTCTGGCTAGCGGGACCAATAGGGGGCACCGGGGAGCTGTTTTTT. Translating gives CASGFWLAGPIGGTGELFF.